The 21 T cell receptor beta chains listed next were all sequenced from one sample in a study of CD8 T cells in ankylosing spondylitis. TCRdb redid the calling of the 5' RACE reads with MiXCR, one entry per CDR3 protein. The data hold approximately 220,000 distinct CDR3 sequences, with roughly 25% observed a single time. The sequenced sample consisted of blood, either unsorted or a sorted T cell fraction (not recorded which). These TCRs come from a male donor with ankylosing spondylitis or in good health (not recorded which).

Worth noting for this clonotype: The junction and the germline gene differ at one end; a read error may be behind it. The chain recombines TRBV9 with TRBJ1-2; no clear D gene. The germline CDR1 and CDR2 sequences are SGDLS and YYNGEE. The CDR3 consists of 15 residues. Here the CDR3 reads CASSVTPRANYGSTF. As DNA, the CDR3 is TGTGCCAGCAGCGTAACGCCAAGGGCTAACTATGGCTCCACCTTC.

This clonotype was detected many times. The CDR3 region has the DNA TGCAGTGCCTCGACTAGCGGGGGCTCCGGGGAGCAGTTCTTC. It is translated as CSASTSGGSGEQFF. The chain uses TRBV20-1 and TRBJ2-1, with 12 bases aligning to TRBD2. CDR1 DFQATT and CDR2 SNEGSKA come from the germline V gene (reference sequence). The CDR3 length is 14 residues. J lost 10 bases, V lost 6 bases, and 10 bases had no gene match.

This clonotype was picked up many times. The rearrangement links TRBV4-1 to TRBJ2-7, with D possibly matching TRBD1 (6 bases). The CDR3 has 15 residues. Trimming shortened V by 0 bases and J by 1 base, and 10 bases separated the two germline ends. The V gene's germline CDR1 is MGHRA and CDR2 YSYEKL. The CDR3 sequence: CASSQDGDRSYEQYF. In nucleotides, the CDR3 is TGCGCCAGCAGCCAAGATGGAGACAGGTCCTACGAGCAGTACTTC.

The chain joins TRBV5-1 to TRBJ1-2; a possible D gene is TRBD1 (5 bases). The germline V gene encodes CDR1 SGHRS and CDR2 YFSETQ. V dropped 4 bases and J dropped 5 bases, with 15 bases sitting between them. The CDR3 contains 14 residues. This CDR3 is CASSPEGAPYGYTF. The CDR3 DNA sequence: TGCGCCAGCAGCCCGGAAGGGGCACCTTATGGCTACACCTTC.

The chain uses TRBV6-5 and TRBJ2-5; D possibly corresponds to TRBD2 (6 bases). Germline V lookup: CDR1 MNHEY, CDR2 SVGAGI. This CDR3 has 14 amino acids. Trimming took off 4 bases at V and 2 bases at J, with 11 bases between the two ends. CDR3 sequence reads: CASSWRAGQETQYF. The CDR3 DNA sequence: TGTGCCAGCAGTTGGAGGGCGGGGCAAGAGACCCAGTACTTC.

This clonotype was recorded many times. This chain joins TRBV29-1 and TRBJ2-1; 9 bases match TRBD2. The ends lost 1 base at V and 6 bases at J; junction bases unmatched: 4. This CDR3 is built from 14 residues. Germline V gene sequence: CDR1 SQVTM, CDR2 ANQGSEA. This CDR3 is CSVEVVAGANEQFF. Here the CDR3 DNA reads TGCAGCGTTGAAGTTGTAGCGGGAGCCAATGAGCAGTTCTTC.

The sample holds many counts of this clonotype. The chain is built from TRBV28 and TRBJ2-1; 8 bases agree with TRBD2. Germline lookup yields CDR1 MDHEN and CDR2 SYDVKM. This CDR3 is 15 amino acids long. V lost 11 bases to trimming and J lost 6 bases; unmatched junction nucleotides: 15. This chain's CDR3 is CARSRPGLAPNEQFF. CDR3 DNA: TGTGCCCGATCTAGACCAGGACTAGCCCCCAATGAGCAGTTCTTC.

The chain links TRBV5-1 to TRBJ2-7; 11 bases line up with TRBD2. Germline lookup yields CDR1 SGHRS and CDR2 YFSETQ. The CDR3 consists of 13 residues. V trimming: 7 bases; J trimming: 6 bases; junction bases outside the gene matches: 6. CDR3 nucleotide sequence: TGCGCCAGCCGATTACTAGCGGGAGTCGAGCAGTACTTC. Translation: CASRLLAGVEQYF.

This clonotype was observed a few times. V is TRBV5-1 and J is TRBJ2-3; 10 nucleotides align to TRBD2. The CDR3 is 16 residues long. The germline gives CDR1 SGHRS, CDR2 YFSETQ. With 0 bases clipped from V and 0 bases from J, the junction kept 1 base outside the gene matches. Here the CDR3 DNA reads TGCGCCAGCAGCTTGGGTAGCGGGAGGAGCACAGATACGCAGTATTTT. Its translation is CASSLGSGRSTDTQYF.

Only a few counts were recorded for this clonotype. CDR3 coding DNA: TGTGCCAGCAGTTTCGGCACCCAGCAGTACTTC. This gives the protein CASSFGTQQYF. V is TRBV12-3 or TRBV12-4 and J is TRBJ2-7; D not certain. The CDR3 totals 11 residues. Trimming shortened V by 3 bases and J by 8 bases, and 8 bases separated the two germline ends.

V gene TRBV29-1 combines with J gene TRBJ2-5; perhaps TRBD2 as D (6 bases). Germline CDR1 SQVTM, CDR2 ANQGSEA. The CDR3 is 12 amino acids. The V end was cut by 6 bases, the J end by 4 bases, with 12 bases between. CDR3 in DNA: TGCAGCGTGGAAATGGGGGGAGAGACCCAGTACTTC. As protein: CSVEMGGETQYF.

This clonotype has more than one count but fewer than ten. V gene TRBV2 combines with J gene TRBJ2-1, with 10 bases identical to TRBD2. The CDR3 totals 13 residues. With V trimmed by 7 bases and J by 9 bases, 6 bases remained unmatched. Per germline, CDR1 SNHLY and CDR2 FYNNEI. The CDR3: CASNQREGLEQFF. For the CDR3, the DNA is TGTGCCAGCAATCAGCGGGAGGGCCTTGAGCAGTTCTTC.

This clonotype was seen many times. The chain employs TRBV7-8 and TRBJ2-5, with D perhaps TRBD1 (6 bases). There are 14 residues in the CDR3. CDR1 SGHVS and CDR2 FQNEAQ come from the germline V gene. The ends were cut back, 4 bases at V and 4 bases at J, with 13 bases in the middle. This chain's CDR3 is CASSSPYRVETQYF. Here the CDR3 DNA reads TGTGCCAGCAGCTCCCCGTACAGGGTAGAGACCCAGTACTTC.

This chain uses TRBV5-6 with TRBJ2-5; TRBD2 matches 12 bases. V lost 4 bases and J lost 5; bases outside the gene matches: 9. Germline V CDR1 and CDR2: SGHDT, YYEEEE. The CDR3 length is 16 residues. The CDR3 nucleotides are TGTGCCAGCAGCCGCGGACTAGCGGGATGGTCGGAGACCCAGTACTTC. The encoded protein is CASSRGLAGWSETQYF. Supplemented by reference TRBV5-6 and TRBJ2-5, the full variable domain reads DAGVTQSPTHLIKTRGQQVTLRCSPKSGHDTVSWYQQALGQGPQFIFQYYEEEERQRGNFPDRFSGHQFPNYSSELNVNALLLGDSALYLCASSRGLAGWSETQYFGPGTRLLVL.

This clonotype was seen many times. The V call is TRBV15, the J call TRBJ2-7; D is ambiguous. This CDR3 is built from 12 residues. Germline lookup yields CDR1 LNHNV and CDR2 YYDKDF (reference sequence). V was pared by 0 bases and J by 12 bases, with 12 bases between. The CDR3 sequence: CATSRDWTARYF. The CDR3, as DNA: TGTGCCACCAGCAGAGATTGGACCGCGCGGTACTTC.

In its sample, this clonotype was seen many times. CDR3 DNA: TGTGCCAGCAGCTGGGAAGACAGGGTACTCTATGGCTACACCTTC. Encoded protein: CASSWEDRVLYGYTF. The chain links TRBV6-2 or TRBV6-3 to TRBJ1-2; 7 nucleotides match TRBD1. V gave up 6 bases and J gave up 4 bases; unmatched junction bases: 11. CDR3 length: 15 amino acids. Germline assignment: CDR1 MNHEY and CDR2 SVGEGT.

The chain combines TRBV5-1 with TRBJ1-5, with 9 bases that match TRBD1. The CDR3 runs to 14 residues. Germline-derived CDR1 and CDR2 are SGHRS and YFSETQ. V dropped 4 bases and J dropped 9; count of bases not matched to a gene: 8. The CDR3, as DNA: TGCGCCAGCAGCCCCGGGACAGGGCTTGGGCCCCAGCATTTT. This codes for CASSPGTGLGPQHF.

The gene calls are TRBV15 and TRBJ2-3; unclear D gene. V dropped 2 bases and J dropped 6 bases, with 12 bases sitting between them. The CDR3 length is 14 residues. The germline V gene has CDR1 LNHNV and CDR2 YYDKDF (reference sequence). As DNA, the CDR3 is TGTGCCACCAGCAGACCTGCCTTTGGTGATACGCAGTATTTT. It codes for CATSRPAFGDTQYF.

In this sample, this clonotype turned up a few times. This rearrangement joins TRBV6-1 to TRBJ1-1; D remains unclear. There are 16 residues in the CDR3. Germline loops: CDR1 MNHNS, CDR2 SASEGT. V lost 7 bases and J 1 base, leaving 19 bases between the germline ends. The CDR3 reads CASNPTGVKRNTEAFF. CDR3 bases: TGTGCCAGCAACCCCACCGGGGTCAAGAGGAACACTGAAGCTTTCTTT.

This clonotype has at least ten counts. The V and J genes are TRBV11-2 and TRBJ1-1; TRBD1 agrees at 8 bases. The CDR3 is 16 amino acids. Per the germline V gene, CDR1 is SGHAT and CDR2 is FQNNGV. V shed 1 base and J 1 base; nucleotides not matched to a gene: 5. The CDR3 region is CASSLGGGQGNTEAFF. The DNA of the CDR3 is TGTGCCAGCAGCTTAGGGGGTGGACAGGGGAACACTGAAGCTTTCTTT.

The V gene is TRBV12-3 or TRBV12-4, the J gene TRBJ2-7; D is perhaps TRBD1 (7 bases). V lost 1 base, J lost 6 bases, and 13 bases lay in between. CDR3 length: 14 amino acids. CDR3 sequence: CASSLGGGGAEQYF. Here the CDR3 DNA reads TGTGCCAGCAGTTTAGGCGGAGGGGGCGCCGAGCAGTACTTC.